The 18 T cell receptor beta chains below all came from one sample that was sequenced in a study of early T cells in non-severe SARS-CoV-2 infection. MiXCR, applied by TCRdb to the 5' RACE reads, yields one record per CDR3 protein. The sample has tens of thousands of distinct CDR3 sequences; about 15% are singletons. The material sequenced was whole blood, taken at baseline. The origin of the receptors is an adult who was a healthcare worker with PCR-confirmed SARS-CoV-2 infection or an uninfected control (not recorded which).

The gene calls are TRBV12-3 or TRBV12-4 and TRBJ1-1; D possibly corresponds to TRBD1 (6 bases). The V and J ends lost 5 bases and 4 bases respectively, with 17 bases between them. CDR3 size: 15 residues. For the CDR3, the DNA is TGTGCCAGCAGTCTAGGGGGGGGGCCAGGCACTGAAGCTTTCTTT. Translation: CASSLGGGPGTEAFF.

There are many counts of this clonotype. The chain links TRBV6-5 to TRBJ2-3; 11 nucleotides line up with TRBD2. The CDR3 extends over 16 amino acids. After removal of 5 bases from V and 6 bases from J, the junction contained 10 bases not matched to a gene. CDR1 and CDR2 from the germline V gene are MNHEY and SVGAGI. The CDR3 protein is CASSGLAGGGGDTQYF. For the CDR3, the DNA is TGTGCCAGCAGTGGGCTAGCGGGAGGCGGTGGGGATACGCAGTATTTT.

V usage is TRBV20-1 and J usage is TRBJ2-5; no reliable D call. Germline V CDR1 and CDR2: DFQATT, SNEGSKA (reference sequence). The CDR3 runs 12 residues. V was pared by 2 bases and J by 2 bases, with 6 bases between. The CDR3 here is CSARSQQETQYF. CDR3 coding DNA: TGCAGTGCTAGATCTCAGCAAGAGACCCAGTACTTC.

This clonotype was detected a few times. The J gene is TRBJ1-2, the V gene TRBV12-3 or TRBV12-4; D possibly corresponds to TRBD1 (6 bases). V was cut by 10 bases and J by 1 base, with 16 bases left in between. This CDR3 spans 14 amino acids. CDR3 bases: TGTGCCACGGGGCCAAGGGGGAATAACTATGGCTACACCTTC. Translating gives CATGPRGNNYGYTF.

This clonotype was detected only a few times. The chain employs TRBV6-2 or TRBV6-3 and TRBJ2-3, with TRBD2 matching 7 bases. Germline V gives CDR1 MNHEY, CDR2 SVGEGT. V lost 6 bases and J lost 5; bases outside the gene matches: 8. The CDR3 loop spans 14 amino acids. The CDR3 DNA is TGTGCCAGCAGGCCGGGAGGCTCGAGAGATACGCAGTATTTT. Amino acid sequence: CASRPGGSRDTQYF.

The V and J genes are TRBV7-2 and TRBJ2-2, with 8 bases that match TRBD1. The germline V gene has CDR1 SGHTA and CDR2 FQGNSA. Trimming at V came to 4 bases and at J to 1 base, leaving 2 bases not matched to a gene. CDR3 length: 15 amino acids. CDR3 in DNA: TGTGCCAGCAGCTCAGGACAGGGGAACACCGGGGAGCTGTTTTTT. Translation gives CASSSGQGNTGELFF.

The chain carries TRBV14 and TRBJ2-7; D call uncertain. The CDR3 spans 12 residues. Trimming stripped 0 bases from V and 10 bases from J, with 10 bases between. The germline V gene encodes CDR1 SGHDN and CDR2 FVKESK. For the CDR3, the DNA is TGTGCCAGCAGCCAAGATCGCGGCCGTCAGTACTTC. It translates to CASSQDRGRQYF.

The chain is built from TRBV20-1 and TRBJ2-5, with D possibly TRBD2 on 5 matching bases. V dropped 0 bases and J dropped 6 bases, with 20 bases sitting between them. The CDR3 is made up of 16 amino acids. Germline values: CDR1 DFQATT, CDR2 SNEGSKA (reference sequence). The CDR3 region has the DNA TGCAGTGCTAGAGATTTTGGCCCGGGGATGATTAAGACCCAGTACTTC. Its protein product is CSARDFGPGMIKTQYF.

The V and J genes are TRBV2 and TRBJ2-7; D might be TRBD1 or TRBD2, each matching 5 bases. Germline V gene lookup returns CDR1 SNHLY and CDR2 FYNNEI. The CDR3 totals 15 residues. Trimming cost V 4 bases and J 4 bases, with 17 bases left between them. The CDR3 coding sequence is TGTGCCAGCAGTGGGGGCGGCAGGACTCTATACGAGCAGTACTTC. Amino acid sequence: CASSGGGRTLYEQYF.

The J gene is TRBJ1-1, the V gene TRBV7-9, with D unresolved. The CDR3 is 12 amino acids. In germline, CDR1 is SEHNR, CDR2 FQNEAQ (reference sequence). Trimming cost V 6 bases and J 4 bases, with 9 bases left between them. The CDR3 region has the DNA TGTGCCAGCAGTCGCCAGACCACTGAAGCTTTCTTT. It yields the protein CASSRQTTEAFF.

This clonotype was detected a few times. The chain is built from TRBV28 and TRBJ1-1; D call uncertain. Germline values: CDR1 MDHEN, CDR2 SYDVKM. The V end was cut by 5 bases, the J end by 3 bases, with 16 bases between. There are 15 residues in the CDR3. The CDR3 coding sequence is TGTGCCAGCAGTCTAAGCCCGGACCGGCACACTGAAGCTTTCTTT. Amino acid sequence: CASSLSPDRHTEAFF.

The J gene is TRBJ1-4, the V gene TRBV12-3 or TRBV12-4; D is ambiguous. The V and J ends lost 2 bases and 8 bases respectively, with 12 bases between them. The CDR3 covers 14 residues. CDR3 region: CASSLRGGGEKLFF. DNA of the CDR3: TGTGCCAGCAGTTTACGGGGAGGTGGAGAAAAACTGTTTTTT.

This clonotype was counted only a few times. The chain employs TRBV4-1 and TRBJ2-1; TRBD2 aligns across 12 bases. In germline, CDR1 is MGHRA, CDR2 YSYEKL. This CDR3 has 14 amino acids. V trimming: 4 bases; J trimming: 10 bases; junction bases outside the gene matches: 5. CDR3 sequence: CASSRRLAGDEQFF. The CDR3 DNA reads TGCGCCAGCAGCCGCCGACTAGCGGGAGACGAGCAGTTCTTC.

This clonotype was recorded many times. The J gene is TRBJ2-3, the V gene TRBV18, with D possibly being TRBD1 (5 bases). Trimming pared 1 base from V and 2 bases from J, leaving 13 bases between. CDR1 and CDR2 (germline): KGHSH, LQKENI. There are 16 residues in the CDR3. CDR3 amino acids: CASSPLRAGPTDTQYF. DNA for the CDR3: TGTGCCAGCTCACCACTCCGGGCAGGGCCCACAGATACGCAGTATTTT.

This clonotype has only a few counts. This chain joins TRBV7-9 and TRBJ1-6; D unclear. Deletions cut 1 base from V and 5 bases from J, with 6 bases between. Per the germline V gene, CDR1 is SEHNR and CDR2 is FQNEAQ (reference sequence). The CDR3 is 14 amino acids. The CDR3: CASSLGGDNSPLHF. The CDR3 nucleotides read TGTGCCAGCAGCTTAGGCGGGGATAATTCACCCCTCCACTTT.

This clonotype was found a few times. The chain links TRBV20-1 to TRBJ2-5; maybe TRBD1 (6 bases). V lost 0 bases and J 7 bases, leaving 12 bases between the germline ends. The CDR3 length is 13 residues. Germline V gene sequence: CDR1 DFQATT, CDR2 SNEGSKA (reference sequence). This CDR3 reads CSAREQGVGTQYF. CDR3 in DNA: TGCAGTGCTAGAGAACAGGGAGTGGGGACCCAGTACTTC.

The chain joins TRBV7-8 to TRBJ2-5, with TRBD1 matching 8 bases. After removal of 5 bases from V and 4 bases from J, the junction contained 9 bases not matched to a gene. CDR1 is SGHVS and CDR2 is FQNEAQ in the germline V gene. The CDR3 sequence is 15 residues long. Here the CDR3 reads CASSTRQGRGETQYF. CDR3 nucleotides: TGTGCCAGCAGCACCCGACAGGGGCGGGGAGAGACCCAGTACTTC.

As DNA, the CDR3 is TGTGCCATTAGCGGGAAAACCCCGTCCAGTGAGCAGTTCTTC. It codes for CAISGKTPSSEQFF. The rearrangement joins TRBV7-9 to TRBJ2-1, with TRBD2 matching over 8 bases. Germline-derived CDR1 and CDR2 are SEHNR and FQNEAQ (reference sequence). Trimming removed 10 bases from V and 9 bases from J; junction bases left unmatched: 14. CDR3 length: 14 amino acids.